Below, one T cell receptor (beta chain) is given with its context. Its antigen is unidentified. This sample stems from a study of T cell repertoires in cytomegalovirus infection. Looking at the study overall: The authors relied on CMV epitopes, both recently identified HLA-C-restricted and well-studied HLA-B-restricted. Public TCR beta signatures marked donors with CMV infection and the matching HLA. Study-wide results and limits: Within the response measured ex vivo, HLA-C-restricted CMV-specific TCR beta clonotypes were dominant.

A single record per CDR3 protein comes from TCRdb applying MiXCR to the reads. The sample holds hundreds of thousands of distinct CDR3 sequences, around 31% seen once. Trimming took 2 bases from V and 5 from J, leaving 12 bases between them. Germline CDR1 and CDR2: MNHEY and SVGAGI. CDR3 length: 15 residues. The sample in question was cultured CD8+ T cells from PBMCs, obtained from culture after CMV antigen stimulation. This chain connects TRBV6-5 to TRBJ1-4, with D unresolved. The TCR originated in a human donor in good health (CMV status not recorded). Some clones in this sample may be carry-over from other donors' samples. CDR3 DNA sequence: TGTGCCAGCAGTTACGATTCGGAGTACAATGAAAAACTGTTTTTT. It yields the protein CASSYDSEYNEKLFF.